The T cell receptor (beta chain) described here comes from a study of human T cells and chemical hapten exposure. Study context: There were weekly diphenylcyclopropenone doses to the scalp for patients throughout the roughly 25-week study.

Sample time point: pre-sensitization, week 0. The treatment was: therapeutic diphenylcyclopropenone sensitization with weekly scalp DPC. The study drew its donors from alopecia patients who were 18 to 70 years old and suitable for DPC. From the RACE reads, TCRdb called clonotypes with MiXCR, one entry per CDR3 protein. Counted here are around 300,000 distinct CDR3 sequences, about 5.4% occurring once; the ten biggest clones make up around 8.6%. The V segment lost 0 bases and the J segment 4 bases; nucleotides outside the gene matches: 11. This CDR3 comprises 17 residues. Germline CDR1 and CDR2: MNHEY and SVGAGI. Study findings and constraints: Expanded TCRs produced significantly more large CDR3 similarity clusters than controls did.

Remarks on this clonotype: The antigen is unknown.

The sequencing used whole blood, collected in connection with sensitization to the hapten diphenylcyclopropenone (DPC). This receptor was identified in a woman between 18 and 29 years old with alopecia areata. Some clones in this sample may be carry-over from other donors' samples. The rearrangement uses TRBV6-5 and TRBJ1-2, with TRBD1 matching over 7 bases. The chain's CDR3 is CASSYSLSTGPFYGYTF. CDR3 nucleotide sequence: TGTGCCAGCAGTTACTCACTCTCGACAGGGCCTTTCTATGGCTACACCTTC.